The sequence of this T cell receptor (beta chain) was determined in a study of blood T cell repertoires in COVID-19. This table comes from immunoSEQ multiplex PCR, and its TCRdb copy is limited to in-frame clones, with some not included. The profile covers around 260,000 clones, with 85% to 90% appearing a single time and around 5% taken by the ten largest. The receptor comes from a woman in her fifties or sixties with COVID-19, enrolled during active disease. The sample comprised peripheral blood.

CDR3 in amino acids: CASSPYLSTGAEDTQYF. CDR3 nucleotides: TGTGCCAGCAGCCCATACCTTTCGACAGGGGCCGAAGATACGCAGTATTTT. The chain joins TRBV7-9 to TRBJ2-3; 8 bases are a match to TRBD1. V dropped 5 bases and J dropped 5; count of bases not matched to a gene: 15. The CDR3 consists of 17 residues. Germline-derived CDR1 and CDR2 are SEHNR and FQNEAQ (reference sequence). Variable domain in full (rest from reference TRBV7-9 and TRBJ2-3): DTGVSQNPRHKITKRGQNVTFRCDPISEHNRLYWYRQTLGQGPEFLTYFQNEAQLEKSRLLSDRFSAERPKGSFSTLEIQRTEQGDSAMYLCASSPYLSTGAEDTQYFGPGTRLTVL.